Listed below are T cell receptor beta chains from one sample, sequenced in a study of blood T cell repertoires in COVID-19. Method: immunoSEQ multiplex PCR; TCRdb's copy keeps in-frame clones and lacks some. Among about 240,000 clones, around 86% were seen once, and the ten largest hold 3.3%. Sequenced material: PBMCs or T cells enriched from blood (not recorded which). The receptor set was obtained from a woman aged 40-49 years with acute COVID-19. Both conserved end residues are part of each CDR3. A D gene is named only where the DNA matches it firmly. Where a row states a size, it is once, few, many or the class of an expanded clone; other rows omit it.

TRBJ1-1,TRBV6-2/TRBV6-3,TRBD1,NA,16,CASSSEWDRMNTEAFF,TGTGCCAGCAGTTCTGAATGGGACAGAATGAACACTGAAGCTTTCTTT
TRBJ2-1,TRBV19,TRBD2,NA,15,CASSMEGTSGIEQFF,TGTGCCAGTAGTATGGAAGGGACTAGCGGGATTGAGCAGTTCTTC
TRBJ2-3,TRBV19,TRBD1,few,16,CASSIRGTGRTDTQYF,TGTGCCAGTAGTATTCGGGGGACAGGCCGCACAGATACGCAGTATTTT
TRBJ2-7,TRBV11-2,TRBD2,few,15,CASSPSGLAGGEQYF,TGTGCCAGCAGCCCGAGTGGCCTAGCGGGAGGCGAGCAGTACTTC
TRBJ1-6,TRBV5-1,NA,NA,12,CASRSGNSPLHF,TGCGCCAGCAGATCGGGAAATTCACCCCTCCACTTT
TRBJ2-6,TRBV7-3,TRBD2,NA,19,CASRSEMGEGLPGANVLTF,TGTGCCAGCAGGTCTGAAATGGGGGAGGGCCTTCCTGGGGCCAACGTCCTGACTTTC
TRBJ2-7,TRBV10-2,TRBD2,NA,14,CASRTSGSLYEQYF,TGCGCCAGCAGGACTAGCGGGAGTTTATACGAGCAGTACTTC
TRBJ1-1,TRBV3-1/TRBV3-2,NA,once,15,CASSPPHGGGTEAFF,TGTGCCAGCAGCCCCCCCCACGGAGGCGGCACTGAAGCTTTCTTT
TRBJ2-7,TRBV25-1,TRBD2,medium-sized,15,CASSGLAGGIYEQYF,TGTGCCAGCAGTGGATTAGCGGGAGGCATATACGAGCAGTACTTC
TRBJ1-3,TRBV5-6,NA,NA,17,CASSLGGRRLSGNTIYF,TGTGCCAGCAGCTTGGGGGGCCGTCGGCTTTCTGGAAACACCATATATTTT
TRBJ1-4,TRBV6-5,NA,NA,15,CASSTTTAWGEKLFF,TGTGCCAGCAGTACGACGACAGCCTGGGGTGAAAAACTGTTTTTT
TRBJ1-4,TRBV4-1,NA,NA,12,CASSHPADILFF,TGCGCCAGCAGCCACCCCGCGGATATACTGTTTTTT
TRBJ1-1,TRBV9,NA,NA,14,CASRPPGFSTEAFF,TGTGCCAGCCGGCCCCCCGGGTTTAGCACTGAAGCTTTCTTT
TRBJ1-6,TRBV2,TRBD1,NA,15,CASTLGETGTSPLHF,TGTGCCAGCACCCTGGGGGAGACAGGGACTTCACCCCTCCACTTT
TRBJ2-5,TRBV9,TRBD2,NA,16,CASSTLASSGRETQYF,TGTGCCAGCAGCACCCTAGCGAGTAGCGGGAGGGAGACCCAGTACTTC
TRBJ2-5,TRBV11-3,NA,once,15,CASSIDPPDGETQYF,TGTGCCAGCAGCATAGACCCTCCCGACGGGGAGACCCAGTACTTC
TRBJ2-1,TRBV18,TRBD2,NA,16,CASSPNGLADGPEQFF,TGTGCCAGCTCACCAAACGGACTAGCGGATGGTCCTGAGCAGTTCTTC
TRBJ2-6,TRBV9,NA,NA,14,CASSVGAGANVLTF,TGTGCCAGCAGCGTAGGAGCTGGGGCCAACGTCCTGACTTTC
TRBJ2-7,TRBV5-1,TRBD2,NA,15,CASSLGPAGVYEQYF,TGCGCCAGCAGCTTGGGGCCAGCGGGAGTATACGAGCAGTACTTC
TRBJ2-7,TRBV6-1,TRBD2,NA,18,CASSEFLGTSGRTGEQYF,TGTGCCAGCAGTGAATTTTTGGGGACTAGCGGGAGGACGGGGGAGCAGTACTTC
TRBJ1-6,TRBV9,TRBD1,NA,14,CASSVDRGNSPLHF,TGTGCCAGCAGCGTCGACAGGGGGAATTCACCCCTCCACTTT
TRBJ2-6,TRBV7-3,TRBD1,NA,17,CASSATGADSGANVLTF,TGTGCCAGCAGCGCGACAGGGGCTGACTCTGGGGCCAACGTCCTGACTTTC
TRBJ2-2,TRBV19,NA,NA,14,CASTWGTNTGELFF,TGTGCCAGTACTTGGGGCACGAACACCGGGGAGCTGTTTTTT
TRBJ2-2,TRBV14,TRBD1,NA,14,CASSRDRNTGELFF,TGTGCCAGCAGCAGGGACAGGAACACCGGGGAGCTGTTTTTT
TRBJ1-3,TRBV6-5,TRBD1,NA,15,CASSPDRASGNTIYF,TGTGCCAGCAGTCCCGACAGGGCCTCTGGAAACACCATATATTTT
TRBJ1-3,TRBV7-9,NA,NA,16,CASSFGGPSSGNTIYF,TGTGCCAGCAGCTTTGGGGGCCCAAGCTCTGGAAACACCATATATTTT
TRBJ1-2,TRBV11-3,NA,NA,13,CASSFPSNYGYTF,TGTGCCAGCAGCTTCCCCTCTAACTATGGCTACACCTTC
TRBJ2-7,TRBV7-9,NA,NA,12,CASSLVASEQYF,TGTGCCAGCAGCTTAGTGGCTAGCGAGCAGTACTTC
TRBJ1-1,TRBV7-3,TRBD1,NA,14,CASSPQGEDTEAFF,TGTGCCAGCAGCCCACAGGGGGAGGACACTGAAGCTTTCTTT